Presented here are 29 T cell receptor beta chains from one specimen sequenced in a study of control samples from healthy donors and cancer patients (dated by TCRdb to 2018 to 2021). Library prep was done by the immunoSEQ multiplex PCR assay. Held by TCRdb, this immuneACCESS table contains in-frame sequences only and omits some clones. Under half of the omission traces to an unresolved V gene where checked; the cause of the rest is unknown. This sample lists 52,000 or so clones; around 94% were detected once. Together, the top ten hold 3.5% to 4% of the sample. The sequenced sample consisted of blood. These receptors were obtained from a man aged 30-40 years in good health.

In its sample, this clone was seen once. V usage is TRBV5-1 and J usage is TRBJ1-2, with 10 bases identical to TRBD1. V shed 4 bases and J 8 bases; nucleotides not matched to a gene: 5. The germline V gene has CDR1 SGHRS and CDR2 YFSETQ. The CDR3 extends over 13 amino acids. CDR3 region: CASSPGQGNGYTF. In nucleotides, the CDR3 is TGCGCCAGCAGCCCGGGACAGGGGAACGGCTACACCTTC.

The chain couples TRBV2 to TRBJ2-3, with 12 bases that match TRBD2. From germline, CDR1 is SNHLY and CDR2 FYNNEI. This CDR3 contains 20 residues. The V segment lost 4 bases and the J segment 1 base; nucleotides outside the gene matches: 15. CDR3 residues: CASSGGSRLAGVMGTDTQYF. The CDR3 DNA reads TGTGCCAGCAGTGGAGGTTCCCGACTAGCGGGAGTTATGGGCACAGATACGCAGTATTTT. Full variable domain (outside the CDR3, taken from reference TRBV2 and TRBJ2-3): EPEVTQTPSHQVTQMGQEVILRCVPISNHLYFYWYRQILGQKVEFLVSFYNNEISEKSEIFDDQFSVERPDGSNFTLKIRSTKLEDSAMYFCASSGGSRLAGVMGTDTQYFGPGTRLTVL.

The rearrangement uses TRBV5-4 and TRBJ2-3; D is uncertain. The CDR3 is 13 residues long. From germline, CDR1 is SGHNT and CDR2 YYREEE (reference sequence). Trimming took off 2 bases at V and 3 bases at J, with 7 bases between the two ends. The CDR3 is CASSLKLTDTQYF. The CDR3 DNA follows: TGTGCCAGCAGCTTAAAGCTGACAGATACGCAGTATTTT.

This chain connects TRBV5-1 to TRBJ2-2; D is undetermined. Germline-derived CDR1 and CDR2 are SGHRS and YFSETQ. This CDR3 comprises 14 residues. V lost 0 bases and J 1 base, leaving 4 bases between the germline ends. CDR3 loop: CASSLAVNTGELFF. The CDR3 region has the DNA TGCGCCAGCAGCTTGGCCGTGAACACCGGGGAGCTGTTTTTT.

The chain has TRBV4-1 and TRBJ2-3; 8 bases fit TRBD2. Germline V gene sequence: CDR1 MGHRA, CDR2 YSYEKL. The junction had 22 bases not matched to a gene; V was cut back by 3 bases and J by 8 bases. This CDR3 has 19 residues. The CDR3 region has the DNA TGCGCCAGCAGCCACGCCCGAAATCAGCGGGAGATCTCTGAGGGTACGCAGTATTTT. This encodes CASSHARNQREISEGTQYF.

CDR3 sequence (DNA): TGTGCCAGCAGATCCCGCGGGAGCCCCTACGAGCAGTACTTC. It encodes CASRSRGSPYEQYF. The V gene is TRBV27, the J gene TRBJ2-7, with 7 bases identical to TRBD2. The CDR3 is made up of 14 amino acids. Germline V gene lookup returns CDR1 MNHEY and CDR2 SMNVEV (reference sequence). Trimming cost V 6 bases and J 2 bases; bases outside gene matches: 7.

This chain links TRBV14 with TRBJ2-1, with 16 bases that match TRBD2. This CDR3 spans 16 amino acids. Germline CDR1 and CDR2: SGHDN and FVKESK. V lost 1 base, J lost 10 bases, and 4 bases stayed unmatched. Here the CDR3 reads CASSQGAGLAGGEQFF. In nucleotides, the CDR3 is TGTGCCAGCAGCCAAGGGGCGGGACTAGCGGGAGGGGAGCAGTTCTTC.

The chain couples TRBV9 to TRBJ2-1; D may correspond to TRBD1 or TRBD2 (6 bases each). Between the trimmed V and J ends, which lost 3 bases and 3 bases, there was a span of 13 bases. This CDR3 is built from 15 residues. From germline, CDR1 is SGDLS and CDR2 YYNGEE. CDR3 protein: CASSEGGLLYNEQFF. The CDR3 nucleotides read TGTGCCAGCAGCGAGGGGGGACTCCTCTACAATGAGCAGTTCTTC.

The chain employs TRBV9 and TRBJ2-1, with 10 bases lining up with TRBD1. From germline, CDR1 is SGDLS and CDR2 YYNGEE. The CDR3 runs to 16 residues. V shed 2 bases, J shed 2 bases, and the junction held 4 bases outside the gene matches. CDR3 coding DNA: TGTGCCAGCAGCGTTGGACAGGGGGGTACCTACAATGAGCAGTTCTTC. It translates to CASSVGQGGTYNEQFF.

CDR3: CATSDPDPTGLPGELFF. CDR3 coding DNA: TGTGCCACCAGTGACCCTGACCCGACAGGGTTACCCGGGGAGCTGTTTTTT. The chain links TRBV24-1 to TRBJ2-2; 7 nucleotides match TRBD1. J lost 6 bases, V lost 4 bases, and 13 bases had no gene match. CDR3 length: 17 residues. Looked up from germline, CDR1 is KGHDR and CDR2 is SFDVKD.

This clone has just one count. The chain uses TRBV27 and TRBJ1-4; a weak D match, TRBD1 (6 bases). The CDR3 has 16 amino acids. Germline V gene sequence: CDR1 MNHEY, CDR2 SMNVEV (reference sequence). Trimming cost V 5 bases and J 8 bases, with 21 bases left between them. CDR3 residues: CASSHDRLGAREKLFF. The CDR3 nucleotides read TGTGCCAGCAGTCATGACAGGCTCGGAGCCCGAGAAAAACTGTTTTTT.

A note on this clone: The same CDR3 is also encoded by other DNA sequences in this sample. This chain links TRBV19 with TRBJ1-5; D is perhaps TRBD1 (6 bases). Germline CDR1 reads LNHDA; CDR2 reads SQIVND (reference sequence). The CDR3 extends over 15 amino acids. V dropped 4 bases and J dropped 6 bases, with 16 bases sitting between them. The CDR3 reads CASSTSGGGGQPQHF. In DNA, the CDR3 is TGTGCCAGTAGTACCTCGGGGGGGGGCGGTCAGCCCCAGCATTTT.

The chain carries TRBV10-3 and TRBJ1-3, with 10 bases identical to TRBD1. Germline loops: CDR1 ENHRY, CDR2 SYGVKD. J gave up 0 bases and V 6 bases, and 2 bases lay outside the gene matches. The CDR3 extends over 15 amino acids. CDR3 DNA sequence: TGTGCCATCAGGGGGGACAGGGGCTCTGGAAACACCATATATTTT. Translating it yields CAIRGDRGSGNTIYF.

The chain couples TRBV5-4 to TRBJ1-1, with TRBD1 identical over 8 bases. The trim removed 5 bases at V and 1 base at J, leaving 10 bases unmatched. This CDR3 region has 16 residues. The germline gives CDR1 SGHNT, CDR2 YYREEE (reference sequence). This CDR3 is CASRPGQDYSNTEAFF. The CDR3 DNA is TGTGCCAGCAGGCCGGGACAGGATTATTCGAACACTGAAGCTTTCTTT.

The chain combines TRBV7-8 with TRBJ1-2, with D possibly being TRBD1 (6 bases). Germline CDR1 SGHVS, CDR2 FQNEAQ. V lost 5 bases to trimming and J lost 4 bases, with 14 bases between them. CDR3 length equals 14 residues. The CDR3 nucleotides are TGTGCCAGCAGCGGGCGGGACACTCTCTATGGCTACACCTTC. This encodes CASSGRDTLYGYTF.

This clone was detected only once. V and J are TRBV12-3 or TRBV12-4 and TRBJ2-7; no firm D call. V lost 3 bases and J lost 6, with 6 bases in between. The CDR3 is 11 residues long. The CDR3 here is CASSFQGEQYF. CDR3 nucleotides: TGTGCCAGCAGTTTCCAAGGCGAGCAGTACTTC.

The V and J genes are TRBV27 and TRBJ1-5; 7 positions agree with TRBD1. There are 14 residues in the CDR3. Germline assignment: CDR1 MNHEY and CDR2 SMNVEV (reference sequence). The V gene end was trimmed by 5 bases and the J gene end by 3 bases; junction bases not matched to a gene: 4. The CDR3 DNA sequence: TGTGCCAGCAGTATGACAGGGAACAATCAGCCCCAGCATTTT. It yields the protein CASSMTGNNQPQHF.

On this clone: The same CDR3 arises from other DNA sequences in this sample as well. The chain has TRBV5-1 and TRBJ2-3; maybe TRBD2 (6 bases). Germline V gene data show CDR1 as SGHRS and CDR2 as YFSETQ. The CDR3 is made up of 14 amino acids. Trimming shortened V by 0 bases and J by 3 bases, and 8 bases separated the two germline ends. CDR3 amino acids: CASSLAGVTDTQYF. In nucleotides, the CDR3 is TGCGCCAGCAGCTTGGCGGGGGTAACAGATACGCAGTATTTT. The full variable domain, its missing parts supplied by reference TRBV5-1 and TRBJ2-3, is KAGVTQTPRYLIKTRGQQVTLSCSPISGHRSVSWYQQTPGQGLQFLFEYFSETQRNKGNFPGRFSGRQFSNSRSEMNVSTLELGDSALYLCASSLAGVTDTQYFGPGTRLTVL.

About this clone: Distinct nucleotide sequences in the sample also encode this CDR3. V usage is TRBV9 and J usage is TRBJ1-4, with a possible D match to TRBD1 (5 bases). Germline loops: CDR1 SGDLS, CDR2 YYNGEE. The ends were cut back, 0 bases at V and 3 bases at J, with 9 bases in the middle. The length of the CDR3 is 15 residues. The CDR3 reads CASSVARGANEKLFF. The CDR3 nucleotides read TGTGCCAGCAGCGTAGCGAGAGGGGCTAATGAAAAACTGTTTTTT.

This clone appeared a single time. The V gene is TRBV19, the J gene TRBJ1-5; D might be TRBD1 (5 bases). V dropped 3 bases and J dropped 4 bases, with 10 bases sitting between them. The CDR3 consists of 14 residues. Germline CDR1 LNHDA, CDR2 SQIVND (reference sequence). CDR3: CASSIAGGNQPQHF. The CDR3 DNA follows: TGTGCCAGTAGTATTGCCGGGGGGAATCAGCCCCAGCATTTT.

The chain couples TRBV11-2 to TRBJ1-2; TRBD1 aligns across 7 bases. The CDR3 loop spans 14 amino acids. The V gene end was trimmed by 6 bases and the J gene end by 3 bases; junction bases not matched to a gene: 7. Germline CDR1 SGHAT, CDR2 FQNNGV. The CDR3 reads CASSRGQAHYGYTF. CDR3 sequence (DNA): TGTGCCAGCAGTCGAGGACAGGCACACTATGGCTACACCTTC.

V gene TRBV5-6 combines with J gene TRBJ2-7, with D tentatively TRBD2 (7 bases). This CDR3 contains 14 residues. Germline V lookup: CDR1 SGHDT, CDR2 YYEEEE. V was trimmed by 4 bases and J by 4 bases, leaving 15 bases between them. DNA for the CDR3: TGTGCCAGCAGCCTGGGGGGGGCCGCGTACGAGCAGTACTTC. This sequence encodes CASSLGGAAYEQYF.

The J gene is TRBJ1-2, the V gene TRBV27; TRBD1 is a possible D gene (6 bases). Deletions cut 5 bases from V and 4 bases from J, with 17 bases between. The germline CDR1 and CDR2 sequences are MNHEY and SMNVEV (reference sequence). The CDR3 loop spans 15 amino acids. CDR3 nucleotides: TGTGCCAGCAGTCCACACTTGACGACAGGCTATGGCTACACCTTC. Translated, it gives CASSPHLTTGYGYTF.

The chain employs TRBV7-9 and TRBJ2-1; 12 bases agree with TRBD2. CDR3 length equals 16 residues. Germline V gives CDR1 SEHNR, CDR2 FQNEAQ (reference sequence). J was trimmed by 3 bases and V by 5 bases; bases with no gene match: 5. The CDR3 is CASSTTTSGSYNEQFF. CDR3 coding DNA: TGTGCCAGCAGCACTACGACTAGCGGGAGCTACAATGAGCAGTTCTTC.

The V gene is TRBV19, the J gene TRBJ2-7; possible D gene TRBD1, 6 bases. Trimming left V 11 bases short and J 2 bases short, with 19 bases between. The CDR3 is 14 residues long. Germline-derived CDR1 and CDR2 are LNHDA and SQIVND (reference sequence). The CDR3 nucleotides read TGTGCCGCGTCGCCCACAGGGCGCCCCTACGAGCAGTACTTC. Translated: CAASPTGRPYEQYF.

The CDR3 DNA reads as TGTGCCAGCAGCTTAGCGTGGACCAGGAACACTGAAGCTTTCTTT. This translates into CASSLAWTRNTEAFF. The chain employs TRBV7-9 and TRBJ1-1; D not resolved. The CDR3 contains 15 residues. V lost 0 bases, J lost 1 base, and 9 bases lay in between. Germline V gives CDR1 SEHNR, CDR2 FQNEAQ (reference sequence). The entire variable domain, with the rest obtained from reference TRBV7-9 and TRBJ1-1, is as follows: DTGVSQNPRHKITKRGQNVTFRCDPISEHNRLYWYRQTLGQGPEFLTYFQNEAQLEKSRLLSDRFSAERPKGSFSTLEIQRTEQGDSAMYLCASSLAWTRNTEAFFGQGTRLTVV.

J is TRBJ2-7 and V is TRBV5-1; D might be TRBD2 (6 bases). Trimming removed 2 bases from V and 0 bases from J, with 6 bases in between. There are 13 residues in the CDR3. The V gene's germline CDR1 is SGHRS and CDR2 YFSETQ. The CDR3 sequence is CASSFGGSYEQYF. The CDR3 DNA follows: TGCGCCAGCAGCTTCGGGGGCTCCTACGAGCAGTACTTC.

V and J are TRBV27 and TRBJ2-1; D might be TRBD1 (6 bases). V shed 4 bases and J shed 0 bases, with 16 bases lying between them. The length of the CDR3 is 17 residues. CDR1 and CDR2 from the germline V gene are MNHEY and SMNVEV (reference sequence). The CDR3 loop reads CASSSPRQESSYNEQFF. The CDR3 nucleotides read TGTGCCAGCAGTTCCCCTCGACAGGAGAGCTCCTACAATGAGCAGTTCTTC.

As for this clone: An end of the junction does not agree with germline; a read error may underlie this. The rearrangement links TRBV13 to TRBJ1-1; TRBD1 is a possible D gene (5 bases). The CDR3 runs to 14 residues. Germline V lookup: CDR1 PRHDT, CDR2 FYEKMQ (reference sequence). CDR3 amino acids: CVSSLGHSNTEAFF. The CDR3 DNA is TGTGTCAGCAGCCTAGGACATTCGAACACTGAAGCTTTCTTT.